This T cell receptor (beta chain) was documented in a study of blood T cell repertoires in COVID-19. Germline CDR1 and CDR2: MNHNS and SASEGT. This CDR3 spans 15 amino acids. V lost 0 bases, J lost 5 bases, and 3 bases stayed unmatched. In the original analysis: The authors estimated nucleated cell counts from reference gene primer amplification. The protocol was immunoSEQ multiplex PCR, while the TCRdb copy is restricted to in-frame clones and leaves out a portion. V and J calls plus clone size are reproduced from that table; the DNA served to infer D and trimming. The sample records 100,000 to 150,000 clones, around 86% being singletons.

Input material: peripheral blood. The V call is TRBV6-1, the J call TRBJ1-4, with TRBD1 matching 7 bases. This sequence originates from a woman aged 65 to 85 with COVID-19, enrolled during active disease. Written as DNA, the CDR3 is TGTGCCAGCAGTGAAGCCGGGACAGTAAATGAAAAACTGTTTTTT. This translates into CASSEAGTVNEKLFF.